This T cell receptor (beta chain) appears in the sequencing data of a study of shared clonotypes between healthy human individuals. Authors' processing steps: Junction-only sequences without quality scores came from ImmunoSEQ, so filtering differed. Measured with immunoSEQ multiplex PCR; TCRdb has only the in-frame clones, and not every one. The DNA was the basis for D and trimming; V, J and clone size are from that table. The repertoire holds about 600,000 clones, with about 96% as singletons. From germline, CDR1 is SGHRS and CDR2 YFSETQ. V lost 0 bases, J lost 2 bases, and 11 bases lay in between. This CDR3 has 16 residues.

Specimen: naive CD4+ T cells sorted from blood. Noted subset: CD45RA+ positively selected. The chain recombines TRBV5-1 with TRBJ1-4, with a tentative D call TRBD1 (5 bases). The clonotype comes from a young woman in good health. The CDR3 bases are TGCGCCAGCAGCTTGGCCTCAGGGCTCACTAATGAAAAACTGTTTTTT. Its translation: CASSLASGLTNEKLFF. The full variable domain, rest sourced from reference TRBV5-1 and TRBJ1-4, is KAGVTQTPRYLIKTRGQQVTLSCSPISGHRSVSWYQQTPGQGLQFLFEYFSETQRNKGNFPGRFSGRQFSNSRSEMNVSTLELGDSALYLCASSLASGLTNEKLFFGSGTQLSVL.